This is a list of T cell receptor beta chains from one sample in a study of shared clonotypes between healthy human individuals. Clones were sequenced by immunoSEQ multiplex PCR, and TCRdb holds only the in-frame ones, with some missing. The data hold 980,000 or so clones, with 76% observed a single time. Sequencing was carried out using memory CD4+ T cells sorted from blood. Receptors originate from a man in his late teens or twenties in good health. The CDR3 runs from the conserved cysteine through the conserved F or W. The D gene is left open where the match is weak. Where a row states a size, it is once, few, many or the class of an expanded clone; other rows omit it.

CDR3nt | CDR3aa | j_gene | abundance | d_gene | v_gene
TGCGCCAGCAGCCAAGATCACGGGAGGGGGGAGACCCAGTACTTC | CASSQDHGRGETQYF | TRBJ2-5 | . | TRBD2 | TRBV4-3
TGTGCCAGCAGTTCTGGCAGGGGGTTCACCGGGGAGCTGTTTTTT | CASSSGRGFTGELFF | TRBJ2-2 | . | TRBD1 | TRBV6-6
TGTGCCAGCAGTTTGGCCAACGTCCTGACTTTC | CASSLANVLTF | TRBJ2-6 | . | . | TRBV2
TGCGCCAGCAGTGACGGGTACCCAGAGAATCAGCCCCAGCATTTT | CASSDGYPENQPQHF | TRBJ1-5 | . | . | TRBV10-2
TGTGCCAGCAGTCTCAGGCGAAACTATGGCTACACCTTC | CASSLRRNYGYTF | TRBJ1-2 | . | . | TRBV6-5
TGTGCCAGCATTTACGGGGGAACAACTGAAGCTTTCTTT | CASIYGGTTEAFF | TRBJ1-1 | . | . | TRBV2
TGTGCCAGCAGTTGGTTCCAAGAGACCCAGTACTTC | CASSWFQETQYF | TRBJ2-5 | few | . | TRBV28
TGCGCCAGCAGCCCAACCCCTCAGGGGATCCAAGAGACCCAGTACTTC | CASSPTPQGIQETQYF | TRBJ2-5 | . | . | TRBV5-1
TGTGCCAGCAGCTTAGGAGTCTCGGACACTGAAGCTTTCTTT | CASSLGVSDTEAFF | TRBJ1-1 | . | . | TRBV7-3
TGTGCCAGCAGCCCTGGACACGGACTGGCGCAGTATTTT | CASSPGHGLAQYF | TRBJ2-3 | . | . | TRBV7-2
TGTGCCAGCGGGAGCCGGTACAATGAGCAGTTCTTC | CASGSRYNEQFF | TRBJ2-1 | few | . | TRBV11-3
TGTGCCAGCAGTCGGGGGGTTAGCGGGAGGTCGGAGACCCAGTACTTC | CASSRGVSGRSETQYF | TRBJ2-5 | few | TRBD2 | TRBV25-1
TGTGCCAGCGGGCAGGGGCCCGGTGAGCAGTACTTC | CASGQGPGEQYF | TRBJ2-7 | . | . | TRBV7-8
TGTGCCAGCAGCTCAGGCCCCGCAGGTTTCGATTCACCCCTCCACTTT | CASSSGPAGFDSPLHF | TRBJ1-6 | . | . | TRBV7-9
TGTGCCAGCTCACCGGTGGCAGGGAGGGATCAGCCCCAGCATTTT | CASSPVAGRDQPQHF | TRBJ1-5 | . | . | TRBV18
TGTGCCAGCTCACCACCAGGTCGCAGCTATGGCTACACCTTC | CASSPPGRSYGYTF | TRBJ1-2 | . | . | TRBV18
TGCAGCGCCACTAGCGGGAGTTTGGAGACCCAGTACTTC | CSATSGSLETQYF | TRBJ2-5 | . | TRBD2 | TRBV29-1
TGCGCCAGCAGCTTGATGACCGGCACTGAAGCTTTCTTT | CASSLMTGTEAFF | TRBJ1-1 | . | . | TRBV5-1
TGCGCCAGCAGCCAAGGACTTGTGGCGACGCGCACAGATACGCAGTATTTT | CASSQGLVATRTDTQYF | TRBJ2-3 | . | . | TRBV4-1
TGTGCCAGCATCAAGATAACGAGCTCCTACAATGAGCAGTTCTTC | CASIKITSSYNEQFF | TRBJ2-1 | . | . | TRBV21-1
TGTGCCAGCACGACTCCCTCGTTACCTGACTACACCTTC | CASTTPSLPDYTF | TRBJ1-2 | . | . | TRBV28
TGTGCCAGCAGCTTGGGACACCTTACTGAAGCTTTCTTT | CASSLGHLTEAFF | TRBJ1-1 | . | . | TRBV5-6
TGCGCCAGCAGTGAAGTTGGAGCGGGGGTATACGAGCAGTACTTC | CASSEVGAGVYEQYF | TRBJ2-7 | . | TRBD2 | TRBV10-2
TGTGCCAGCAGAGAACGACAGGGGGCAGTTGATGGGGCCAACGTCCTGACTTTC | CASRERQGAVDGANVLTF | TRBJ2-6 | . | TRBD1 | TRBV6-1
TGTGCCAGCAGCAGGGGGACTAGCGGGAGGCTCTACAATGAGCAGTTCTTC | CASSRGTSGRLYNEQFF | TRBJ2-1 | . | TRBD2 | TRBV7-9
TGTGCCAGCAGCCCAGGTACAGGGCTGGGCGCTTTCTTT | CASSPGTGLGAFF | TRBJ1-1 | once | . | TRBV11-2
TGTGCCAGCAGTTACTCGATAGGGGCAAGGGGCTACACCTTC | CASSYSIGARGYTF | TRBJ1-2 | few | . | TRBV6-6
TGCGCCAGCAGCTTGACTAGCGGGGGGGCCTACGAGCAGTACTTC | CASSLTSGGAYEQYF | TRBJ2-7 | . | TRBD2 | TRBV5-1
TGTGCCAGCAGTGAAGCGCAGCAGGTTCTCGGTGAAAAACTGTTTTTT | CASSEAQQVLGEKLFF | TRBJ1-4 | . | . | TRBV6-1
TGTGCCAGCAGCTTGACCGACACAAACATTCAGTACTTC | CASSLTDTNIQYF | TRBJ2-4 | once | . | TRBV5-4
TGCAGCGGTACCCTCTCCGGGGTGAACACTGAAGCTTTCTTT | CSGTLSGVNTEAFF | TRBJ1-1 | . | . | TRBV29-1
TGTGCCAGCAGAACCCCGGGACTAGCGTTCGAGCAGTACTTC | CASRTPGLAFEQYF | TRBJ2-7 | many | TRBD2 | TRBV6-1
TGCAGCGTTGAAAAGAATCCGGGAACTGAAGCTTTCTTT | CSVEKNPGTEAFF | TRBJ1-1 | . | . | TRBV29-1
TGTGCCAGCACTTTTAGCGGGAGTAATAACATTCAGTACTTC | CASTFSGSNNIQYF | TRBJ2-4 | . | TRBD2 | TRBV7-2
TGTGCCAGCAGCTTAAGTCAGGGGGCGAATGGCTACACCTTC | CASSLSQGANGYTF | TRBJ1-2 | . | TRBD1 | TRBV11-2
TGTGCCAGCAGCGCTGTCGGGGGGGGTTCCTACGAGCAGTACTTC | CASSAVGGGSYEQYF | TRBJ2-7 | . | TRBD2 | TRBV27
TGTGCCAGCTCACCCCAGGCAGCATCCTACGAGCAGTACTTC | CASSPQAASYEQYF | TRBJ2-7 | . | . | TRBV18
TGTGCCAGTAGTAGGGGACAGGGTGGTGATGAGCAGTTCTTC | CASSRGQGGDEQFF | TRBJ2-1 | few | TRBD1 | TRBV19
TGTGCCAGTAGTATTCTTTCCGCGGACACCGGGGAGCTGTTTTTT | CASSILSADTGELFF | TRBJ2-2 | . | . | TRBV19
TGCGCCAGCAGCTTCAACACCAACCCCAACACTGAAGCTTTCTTT | CASSFNTNPNTEAFF | TRBJ1-1 | . | . | TRBV5-1
TGTGCCAGCAGTGAGGTAGCGGGAGGCCGGCCTACGCAGTATTTT | CASSEVAGGRPTQYF | TRBJ2-3 | . | TRBD2 | TRBV2
TGTGCCAGCAGCCAAGGAATAAACCCTGCGAGTCGGCAGTTCTTC | CASSQGINPASRQFF | TRBJ2-1 | . | . | TRBV14
TGTGCCAGCAGACAGGACAGGGCCAACGTCCTGACTTTC | CASRQDRANVLTF | TRBJ2-6 | few | . | TRBV6-5
TGTGCCAGCAAGCGACAGGGTAATGAAAAACTGTTTTTT | CASKRQGNEKLFF | TRBJ1-4 | few | TRBD1 | TRBV6-1
TGTGCCAGCAGCTCTAGGACTAGTCAGGTTAGAGAGCAGTTCTTC | CASSSRTSQVREQFF | TRBJ2-1 | . | TRBD2 | TRBV7-2
TGTGCCAGCAGCCGGTCCGGGGGACAGGAGCAGTTCTTC | CASSRSGGQEQFF | TRBJ2-1 | few | . | TRBV7-2
TGTGCCAGCAGTGATCTCAATGAGCAGTTCTTC | CASSDLNEQFF | TRBJ2-1 | . | . | TRBV6-1